The 18 T cell receptor beta chains listed next were all sequenced from one sample in a study of Ad26.COV2.S vaccination and SARS-CoV-2 variants. Indicated treatment: some 20 received Ad26.COV2.S at low or high dose, single or two shots; a few received placebo; per-sample allocation not given. Sampling occurred on day 63 after the first vaccine or placebo injection. The data were produced by immunoSEQ multiplex PCR, yet TCRdb's version contains in-frame clones alone and is incomplete. The data show a few hundred thousand clones, about nine tenths seen once. This specimen consisted of peripheral blood, obtained in a trial of Ad26.COV2.S vaccine versus placebo. The origin of the receptors is a person aged 18-65 years who received the Ad26.COV2.S COVID-19 vaccine or a placebo.

Only one count was recorded for this clone. The chain combines TRBV4-1 with TRBJ1-5; the match to TRBD1 covers 8 bases. In germline, CDR1 is MGHRA, CDR2 YSYEKL. The CDR3 is 16 residues long. V was pared by 1 base and J by 5 bases, with 7 bases of the junction left unmatched. Written as DNA, the CDR3 is TGCGCCAGCAGCCAAGGAATAGGACAGGGCGATCAGCCCCAGCATTTT. It is translated as CASSQGIGQGDQPQHF.

The V call is TRBV7-2, the J call TRBJ2-7, with a possible D match to TRBD1 (6 bases). Germline V gene sequence: CDR1 SGHTA, CDR2 FQGNSA. Between the trimmed V and J ends, which lost 5 bases and 3 bases, there was a span of 14 bases. The CDR3 consists of 14 residues. CDR3 residues: CASSTSRDNYEQYF. In DNA, the CDR3 is TGTGCCAGCAGCACTTCCAGGGACAACTACGAGCAGTACTTC.

The V and J genes are TRBV24-1 and TRBJ2-5; TRBD2 matches 14 bases. The germline CDR1 and CDR2 sequences are KGHDR and SFDVKD. Trimming took 9 bases from V and 0 from J; bases not matched to a gene: 8. The CDR3 has 17 residues. DNA of the CDR3: TGTGCCACCGACCCGGGACTAGCGGGAGATTACCAAGAGACCCAGTACTTC. Its protein product is CATDPGLAGDYQETQYF.

The chain is built from TRBV6-2 or TRBV6-3 and TRBJ2-7; 12 nucleotides match TRBD1. Germline V gene sequence: CDR1 MNHEY, CDR2 SVGEGT. The CDR3 is 15 residues long. V lost 2 bases, J lost 4 bases, and 3 bases stayed unmatched. The CDR3 reads CASSYRGQGAYEQYF. In DNA, the CDR3 is TGTGCCAGCAGTTACCGGGGACAGGGGGCTTACGAGCAGTACTTC.

This clone was counted a single time. J is TRBJ1-5 and V is TRBV6-1; 8 bases are a match to TRBD1. V was clipped by 1 base and J by 4 bases; unmatched bases: 6. There are 16 residues in the CDR3. Germline loops: CDR1 MNHNS, CDR2 SASEGT. This CDR3 reads CASSEGAGGMNQPQHF. In DNA form, the CDR3 reads TGTGCCAGCAGTGAAGGGGCAGGGGGCATGAATCAGCCCCAGCATTTT.

The chain links TRBV2 to TRBJ1-2, with D possibly matching TRBD1 (6 bases). Between the trimmed V and J ends, which lost 5 bases and 4 bases, there was a span of 11 bases. The CDR3 consists of 13 residues. CDR1 is SNHLY, CDR2 FYNNEI, per germline. Here the CDR3 reads CASSIWGAYGYTF. The DNA for the CDR3 is TGTGCCAGCAGTATATGGGGGGCCTATGGCTACACCTTC.

This clone was seen only once. This chain links TRBV25-1 with TRBJ2-1; a possible D gene is TRBD1 (6 bases). V gave up 5 bases and J gave up 0 bases, with 11 bases separating them. CDR3 length: 15 residues. Germline CDR1 is MGHDK and CDR2 is SYGVNS. DNA of the CDR3: TGTGCCAGCAGTAACAGGGATCGCTCCTACAATGAGCAGTTCTTC. It codes for CASSNRDRSYNEQFF.

With respect to this clone: Other nucleotide sequences in the sample specify the same CDR3. The rearrangement joins TRBV18 to TRBJ1-2; D is undetermined. V lost 3 bases and J 2 bases, leaving 7 bases between the germline ends. The CDR3 is 13 amino acids. Germline CDR1 reads KGHSH; CDR2 reads LQKENI. CDR3 bases: TGTGCCAGCTCACCTGAACAGAACTATGGCTACACCTTC. Protein sequence: CASSPEQNYGYTF.

The V gene is TRBV10-3, the J gene TRBJ1-1; TRBD1 aligns across 8 bases. The V gene end was trimmed by 10 bases and the J gene end by 0 bases; junction bases not matched to a gene: 10. This CDR3 has 15 amino acids. The V gene's germline CDR1 is ENHRY and CDR2 SYGVKD. The CDR3 region has the DNA TGTGCCACCGACAGGGGAGGTGGGCTGAACACTGAAGCTTTCTTT. Translation gives CATDRGGGLNTEAFF.

The chain has TRBV3-1 (or the pseudogene TRBV3-2) and TRBJ1-2; D may be TRBD1 (5 bases). V was cut by 0 bases and J by 6 bases, with 14 bases left in between. Germline CDR1 reads LGHDT; CDR2 reads YNNKEL (reference sequence). The CDR3 runs to 15 residues. CDR3 DNA: TGTGCCAGCAGCCAAGAACCCCGTGCAGGGCATGGCTACACCTTC. Protein sequence: CASSQEPRAGHGYTF.

This chain links TRBV30 with TRBJ1-5; possible D gene TRBD1, 6 bases. The CDR3 sequence is 16 residues long. Trimming removed 3 bases at V and 4 bases at J, with 19 bases between. CDR1 is GTSNPN and CDR2 is SVGIG in the germline V gene (reference sequence). CDR3 DNA: TGTGCCTGGAGCCGAGGGGAAAGGGGGAGAAATCAGCCCCAGCATTTT. Residues: CAWSRGERGRNQPQHF.

With regard to this clone: Germline is not matched at one junction end, which may reflect a read error. The chain links TRBV11-2 to TRBJ1-1; possible D gene TRBD1, 5 bases. The CDR3 is 13 amino acids. CDR1 SGHAT and CDR2 FQNNGV come from the germline V gene. The DNA for the CDR3 is TGTGCCAGCAGATTAGGGGTGAACACTGAAGCTTTCTTT. It yields the protein CASRLGVNTEAFF.

Only a few counts were recorded for this clone. The V and J genes are TRBV19 and TRBJ2-5; D is possibly TRBD1 (6 bases). Germline V gene data show CDR1 as LNHDA and CDR2 as SQIVND (reference sequence). The V end was cut by 4 bases, the J end by 5 bases, with 8 bases between. The CDR3 is 12 amino acids. The CDR3 bases are TGTGCCAGTAGTACCGACAGGGAGACCCAGTACTTC. Translating it yields CASSTDRETQYF.

As concerns this clone: Other DNA sequences in the same sample also yield this CDR3. This chain joins TRBV6-5 and TRBJ2-7; 7 nucleotides align to TRBD2. The CDR3 is 13 amino acids. V lost 5 bases, J lost 4 bases, and 5 bases stayed unmatched. Per the germline V gene, CDR1 is MNHEY and CDR2 is SVGAGI. Written as DNA, the CDR3 is TGTGCCAGCAGTCGCGACGGGGGGTACGAGCAGTACTTC. Its translation is CASSRDGGYEQYF.

The chain uses TRBV11-3 and TRBJ2-7; 8 bases match TRBD2. Germline loops: CDR1 SGHNT, CDR2 YENEEA. V trimming: 5 bases; J trimming: 1 base; junction bases outside the gene matches: 7. The CDR3 is 15 residues long. CDR3 amino acids: CASSPSGGASYEQYF. The CDR3, as DNA: TGTGCCAGCAGCCCGAGCGGGGGAGCTTCCTACGAGCAGTACTTC.

With respect to this clone: The same CDR3 also results from other DNA sequences found in this sample. V usage is TRBV12-3 or TRBV12-4 and J usage is TRBJ1-1; D call uncertain. The V gene lost 4 bases and the J gene lost 4 bases, with 10 bases spanning the gap. The CDR3 is 13 amino acids. CDR3 protein: CASSSISGTEAFF. In DNA form, the CDR3 reads TGTGCCAGCAGTTCTATCAGTGGCACTGAAGCTTTCTTT.

V is TRBV29-1 and J is TRBJ1-2; 8 bases fit TRBD1. Germline CDR1 reads SQVTM; CDR2 reads ANQGSEA. The CDR3 loop spans 15 amino acids. Trimming at V came to 0 bases and at J to 4 bases, leaving 7 bases not matched to a gene. The CDR3 sequence is CSVEDLGDRSYGYTF. The CDR3, as DNA: TGCAGCGTTGAAGATCTAGGGGACAGGAGCTATGGCTACACCTTC. Using reference TRBV29-1 and TRBJ1-2 for the parts outside the CDR3, the full variable domain is SAVISQKPSRDICQRGTSLTIQCQVDSQVTMMFWYRQQPGQSLTLIATANQGSEATYESGFVIDKFPISRPNLTFSTLTVSNMSPEDSSIYLCSVEDLGDRSYGYTFGSGTRLTVV.

The genes are TRBV18 and TRBJ2-3; maybe TRBD2 (6 bases). Trimming removed 4 bases at V and 7 bases at J, with 18 bases between. The CDR3 extends over 15 amino acids. Germline values: CDR1 KGHSH, CDR2 LQKENI. In nucleotides, the CDR3 is TGTGCCAGCTCACTGAACTCGGGGGACCTTAATACGCAGTATTTT. Protein: CASSLNSGDLNTQYF.